These 19 T cell receptor beta chains were sequenced from one sample in a study of OX40 agonist ivuxolimab in advanced cancers. The method was immunoSEQ multiplex PCR; TCRdb's version includes in-frame clones alone and lacks a portion of them. The sample has around 20,000 clones, 82% seen once; the top ten hold around 3.1%. Sequenced here: CD4+ or CD8+ T cells sorted from blood, sampled in a trial of the OX40 agonist ivuxolimab. The receptors were gathered from an adult with an advanced solid tumor such as melanoma, head and neck, liver or kidney cancer.

This chain joins TRBV5-6 and TRBJ2-7, with a possible D match to TRBD2 (6 bases). The ends were cut back, 7 bases at V and 3 bases at J, with 14 bases in the middle. In germline, CDR1 is SGHDT, CDR2 YYEEEE. CDR3 length: 13 residues. CDR3: CASFKGGVYEQYF. The CDR3 DNA is TGTGCCAGCTTTAAAGGCGGGGTCTACGAGCAGTACTTC.

This sequence joins TRBV5-4 and TRBJ2-3; 7 bases map to TRBD2. CDR3 length: 15 residues. Germline V lookup: CDR1 SGHNT, CDR2 YYREEE (reference sequence). J gave up 1 base and V 0 bases, and 2 bases lay outside the gene matches. CDR3 nucleotide sequence: TGTGCCAGCAGCTTGGGGGCGGGGGGCACAGATACGCAGTATTTT. It translates to CASSLGAGGTDTQYF.

The genes are TRBV19 and TRBJ1-5; TRBD1 might be the D (5 bases). V dropped 4 bases and J dropped 1 base, with 14 bases sitting between them. Germline V gene lookup returns CDR1 LNHDA and CDR2 SQIVND (reference sequence). CDR3 length: 16 residues. The CDR3 bases are TGTGCCAGTAGTAGATGGGACGGAACGAGCAATCAGCCCCAGCATTTT. It translates to CASSRWDGTSNQPQHF. The full variable domain, its missing parts supplied by reference TRBV19 and TRBJ1-5, is DGGITQSPKYLFRKEGQNVTLSCEQNLNHDAMYWYRQDPGQGLRLIYYSQIVNDFQKGDIAEGYSVSREKKESFPLTVTSAQKNPTAFYLCASSRWDGTSNQPQHFGDGTRLSIL.

V and J are TRBV6-5 and TRBJ2-7, with a possible D match to TRBD1 (6 bases). Trimming stripped 4 bases from V and 0 bases from J, with 16 bases between. CDR1 and CDR2 from the germline V gene are MNHEY and SVGAGI. This CDR3 is built from 16 residues. CDR3 DNA sequence: TGTGCCAGCAGTTCCGAGAGGGGGACGGGCTCCTACGAGCAGTACTTC. It is translated as CASSSERGTGSYEQYF.

This clone ranks as medium-sized. This chain joins TRBV7-2 and TRBJ2-7, with 10 bases matching TRBD2. The ends lost 1 base at V and 10 bases at J; junction bases unmatched: 7. CDR1 is SGHTA and CDR2 is FQGNSA in the germline V gene. CDR3 size: 14 residues. As DNA, the CDR3 is TGTGCCAGCAGCTTAGGGCCTTCTAGCGGGAGTCAGTACTTC. Protein sequence: CASSLGPSSGSQYF. Drawing the rest from reference TRBV7-2 and TRBJ2-7, the complete variable domain is GAGVSQSPSNKVTEKGKDVELRCDPISGHTALYWYRQSLGQGLEFLIYFQGNSAPDKSGLPSDRFSAERTGGSVSTLTIQRTQQEDSAVYLCASSLGPSSGSQYFGPGTRLTVT.

The chain is built from TRBV11-2 and TRBJ2-3; D gene ambiguous. Germline CDR1 reads SGHAT; CDR2 reads FQNNGV. The CDR3 has 12 residues. V lost 5 bases and J 5 bases, leaving 8 bases between the germline ends. CDR3 in DNA: TGTGCCAGCAGCACCACGGGAGATACGCAGTATTTT. It is translated as CASSTTGDTQYF.

This clone was detected a few times. The chain links TRBV9 to TRBJ1-1, with 8 bases matching TRBD1. Germline CDR1 and CDR2: SGDLS and YYNGEE. Unmatched junction bases numbered 9, after V lost 0 bases and J lost 8 bases. The CDR3 sequence is 15 residues long. The CDR3 DNA is TGTGCCAGCAGCGTAGACGGACAGGGAGTTTCGGAAGCTTTCTTT. It translates to CASSVDGQGVSEAFF.

The V and J genes are TRBV10-1 and TRBJ1-5; the D is unclear. There are 12 residues in the CDR3. Germline assignment: CDR1 WNHNN and CDR2 SYGVQD (reference sequence). The V and J ends lost 3 bases and 5 bases respectively, with 5 bases between them. CDR3 DNA: TGCGCCAGCAGTGAAGGGTATCAGCCCCAGCATTTT. This gives the protein CASSEGYQPQHF.

This clone has only one observation. The chain employs TRBV4-2 and TRBJ1-1; 11 bases are a match to TRBD1. The germline V gene has CDR1 LGHNA and CDR2 YNFKEQ. The CDR3 contains 14 residues. Losses at the gene ends were 4 bases for V and 3 bases for J; bases not matched to a gene: 1. The DNA for the CDR3 is TGTGCCAGCAGCCCGGGACAGGGGGACACTGAAGCTTTCTTT. Its protein product is CASSPGQGDTEAFF.

This sequence joins TRBV19 and TRBJ2-4, with 7 bases that match TRBD1. V dropped 3 bases and J dropped 7; count of bases not matched to a gene: 3. This CDR3 has 13 residues. The germline V gene encodes CDR1 LNHDA and CDR2 SQIVND (reference sequence). CDR3 loop: CASSIGRGNIQYF. Written as DNA, the CDR3 is TGTGCCAGTAGTATCGGCAGGGGGAACATTCAGTACTTC. Based on the CDR3 plus reference TRBV19 and TRBJ2-4, the full variable domain is DGGITQSPKYLFRKEGQNVTLSCEQNLNHDAMYWYRQDPGQGLRLIYYSQIVNDFQKGDIAEGYSVSREKKESFPLTVTSAQKNPTAFYLCASSIGRGNIQYFGAGTRLSVL.

The chain recombines TRBV5-4 with TRBJ2-5; D is possibly TRBD1 (6 bases). The CDR3 is made up of 15 amino acids. CDR1 is SGHNT and CDR2 is YYREEE in the germline V gene (reference sequence). The V and J ends lost 2 bases and 0 bases respectively, with 11 bases between them. CDR3 in DNA: TGTGCCAGCAGCTTCAGTACAGGGAACCAAGAGACCCAGTACTTC. It specifies CASSFSTGNQETQYF.

The chain links TRBV15 to TRBJ2-7; 10 bases fit TRBD2. The CDR3 is 15 residues long. CDR1 and CDR2 (germline): LNHNV, YYDKDF (reference sequence). V shed 3 bases, J shed 3 bases, and the junction held 5 bases outside the gene matches. The CDR3 loop is CATSSPGLAVYEQYF. CDR3 DNA sequence: TGTGCCACCAGCAGCCCCGGACTAGCGGTCTACGAGCAGTACTTC.

The V call is TRBV19, the J call TRBJ2-7; D might be TRBD2 (5 bases). Germline values: CDR1 LNHDA, CDR2 SQIVND (reference sequence). The V end was cut by 0 bases, the J end by 3 bases, with 9 bases between. This CDR3 region has 14 residues. CDR3 bases: TGTGCCAGTAGTATAGACCGAGGGATCTACGAGCAGTACTTC. Protein: CASSIDRGIYEQYF.

For this clone: In the same sample, other DNA sequences code for this CDR3. The V and J genes are TRBV15 and TRBJ1-5, with D possibly TRBD1 on 5 matching bases. Germline V gives CDR1 LNHNV, CDR2 YYDKDF (reference sequence). V lost 0 bases to trimming and J lost 4 bases, with 7 bases between them. The CDR3 extends over 14 amino acids. The CDR3 is CATSRDQGNQPQHF. The CDR3 coding sequence is TGTGCCACCAGCAGAGATCAGGGTAATCAGCCCCAGCATTTT.

This clone has more than one count but fewer than ten. The chain is built from TRBV7-9 and TRBJ1-2; 7 bases are shared with TRBD1. Per the germline V gene, CDR1 is SEHNR and CDR2 is FQNEAQ (reference sequence). The CDR3 is 15 amino acids. V lost 5 bases to trimming and J lost 4 bases; unmatched junction nucleotides: 10. CDR3 DNA sequence: TGTGCCAGCAGCCTAGACGCCGGGACAGTCTATGGCTACACCTTC. Translated: CASSLDAGTVYGYTF.

CDR3: CASRFGASGELFF. In DNA form, the CDR3 reads TGTGCCAGCAGGTTTGGGGCTAGCGGGGAGCTGTTTTTT. The chain combines TRBV9 with TRBJ2-2, with D maybe TRBD1 (5 bases). Per the germline V gene, CDR1 is SGDLS and CDR2 is YYNGEE. CDR3 length: 13 residues. Trimming cost V 5 bases and J 7 bases, with 12 bases left between them.

The chain employs TRBV1 and TRBJ2-7; the D call TRBD1 from the table was never checked on the DNA. TRBV1 is a recognized pseudogene. This CDR3 has 18 residues. The DNA of the CDR3 is TGCACCAGCAGCCAAGAGTGGACGGACAGGGGATATTACTACGAGCAGTACTTC. This encodes CTSSQEWTDRGYYYEQYF.

This clone was detected a few times. The chain is built from TRBV6-1 and TRBJ1-1, with 7 positions matching TRBD1. Germline V gene sequence: CDR1 MNHNS, CDR2 SASEGT. Trimming at V came to 5 bases and at J to 4 bases, leaving 7 bases not matched to a gene. The CDR3 length is 14 residues. This CDR3 reads CASSLPGTATEAFF. DNA for the CDR3: TGTGCCAGCAGTCTACCCGGGACAGCCACTGAAGCTTTCTTT.

This clone was observed a few times. V usage is TRBV4-3 and J usage is TRBJ2-3; tentatively, D is TRBD2 (7 bases). The CDR3 totals 17 residues. Trimming took off 1 base at V and 0 bases at J, with 14 bases between the two ends. Per germline, CDR1 LGHNA and CDR2 YSLEER. The CDR3 region is CASSQAVAGASTDTQYF. The CDR3 nucleotides are TGCGCCAGCAGCCAAGCGGTGGCGGGGGCCAGCACAGATACGCAGTATTTT.